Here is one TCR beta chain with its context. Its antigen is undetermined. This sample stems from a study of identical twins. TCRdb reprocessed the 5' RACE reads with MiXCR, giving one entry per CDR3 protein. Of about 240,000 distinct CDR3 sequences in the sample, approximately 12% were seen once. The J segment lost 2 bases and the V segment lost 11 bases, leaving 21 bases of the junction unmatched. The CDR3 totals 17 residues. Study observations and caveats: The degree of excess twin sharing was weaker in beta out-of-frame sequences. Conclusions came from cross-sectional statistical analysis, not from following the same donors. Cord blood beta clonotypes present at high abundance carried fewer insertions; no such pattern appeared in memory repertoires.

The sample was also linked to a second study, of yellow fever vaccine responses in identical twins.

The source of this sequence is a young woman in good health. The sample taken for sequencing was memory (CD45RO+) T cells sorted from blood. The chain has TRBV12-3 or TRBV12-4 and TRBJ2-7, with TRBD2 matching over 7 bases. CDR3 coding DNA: TGTGCCCTCTGTTTAGCTCGACGACAGCGGGGAACCTACGAGCAGTACTTC. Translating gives CALCLARRQRGTYEQYF.